The 6 T cell receptor beta chains presented below share a single source sample, sequenced in a study of identical twins. A single record per CDR3 protein comes from TCRdb applying MiXCR to the 5' RACE reads. The sample lists roughly 1.6 million distinct CDR3 sequences, roughly 35% seen once, with about 0.27% in the top ten. Sequencing was performed on cord blood. The receptors derive from a newborn girl in good health.

DNA for the CDR3: TGTGCCAGCAGCCCCGGGGGGTCAGAGACCCAGTACTTC. It specifies CASSPGGSETQYF. The chain couples TRBV3-1 to TRBJ2-5, with 7 bases identical to TRBD2. Germline CDR1 is LGHDT and CDR2 is YNNKEL (reference sequence). The CDR3 covers 13 residues. V lost 4 bases to trimming and J lost 4 bases; unmatched junction nucleotides: 3.

The V call is TRBV6-2 or TRBV6-3, the J call TRBJ2-3; D possibly matches TRBD1 or TRBD2 (6 bases each). V lost 6 bases, J lost 2 bases, and 12 bases lay in between. Germline V gene sequence: CDR1 MNHEY, CDR2 SVGEGT. This CDR3 is built from 14 residues. CDR3 in amino acids: CASRQGLLTDTQYF. CDR3 DNA: TGTGCCAGCAGACAGGGACTGCTCACAGATACGCAGTATTTT.

The chain couples TRBV20-1 to TRBJ2-1; 11 bases are shared with TRBD2. The CDR3 contains 13 residues. CDR1 is DFQATT, CDR2 SNEGSKA, per germline (reference sequence). V trimming: 3 bases; J trimming: 7 bases; junction bases outside the gene matches: 2. The CDR3 protein is CSARGLAENEQFF. Here the CDR3 DNA reads TGCAGTGCTAGGGGACTAGCGGAGAATGAGCAGTTCTTC.

With respect to this clonotype: This could be a read error, since a much larger clone is one nucleotide away. V gene TRBV29-1 combines with J gene TRBJ2-5; weak D call: TRBD2 (5 bases). Germline CDR1 and CDR2: SQVTM and ANQGSEA. V was clipped by 5 bases and J by 11 bases, with 24 bases between them. This CDR3 is 14 amino acids long. CDR3 region: CSVHGLLGDNEQYF. The CDR3, as DNA: TGCAGCGTTCACGGACTCCTTGGTGACAATGAGCAGTACTTC.

The V call is TRBV20-1, the J call TRBJ2-1; no clear D. The last part of the DNA fits TRBJ2-7 better; the J call may be wrong. The germline CDR1 and CDR2 sequences are DFQATT and SNEGSKA (reference sequence). The CDR3 covers 13 residues. CDR3 residues: CSAREPPYNEQYF. The CDR3 nucleotides read TGCAGTGCTAGAGAGCCTCCCTACAATGAGCAGTACTTC.

This clonotype turned up a few times. The germline gene is not matched at one end of the junction; a read error may be the cause. The rearrangement links TRBV5-1 to TRBJ2-3; the D gene is possibly TRBD2 (5 bases). The CDR3 spans 15 residues. CDR1 and CDR2 (germline): SGHRS, YFSETQ. The CDR3 loop is CASSLGAVSTDTQYF. CDR3 bases: TGTGCCAGCAGCTTAGGAGCGGTTAGCACAGATACGCAGTATTTT.